These 28 T cell receptor beta chains share one sample of origin, sequenced in a study of spatial heterogeneity in lung cancer. TCRdb redid the calling of the 5' RACE reads with MiXCR, one entry per CDR3 protein. The table shows 20,000 to 25,000 distinct CDR3 sequences, with 5.5% to 7% occurring only once. Time point noted: sample taken at primary tumor resection. Tumor, nontumor lung or frozen PBMC supplied whole RNA, sequenced without sorting. This material consisted of PBMCs, taken at surgery. These receptors all come from a male donor with early-stage non-small cell lung cancer.

This clonotype appeared many times. The chain joins TRBV12-3 or TRBV12-4 to TRBJ1-2, with 9 nucleotides matching TRBD1. CDR3 length equals 16 residues. J lost 7 bases, V lost 6 bases, and 15 bases had no gene match. CDR3 region: CASRPPGQGVAGGYTF. CDR3 bases: TGTGCCAGCAGACCCCCGGGACAGGGAGTCGCGGGTGGCTACACCTTC.

V and J are TRBV28 and TRBJ1-1; TRBD1 might be the D (5 bases). CDR1 is MDHEN, CDR2 SYDVKM, per germline. CDR3 length: 14 amino acids. V shed 5 bases and J shed 4 bases, with 14 bases lying between them. CDR3: CASSPPSDSTEAFF. The CDR3 coding sequence is TGTGCCAGCAGTCCTCCATCTGACAGCACTGAAGCTTTCTTT.

The rearrangement uses TRBV10-3 and TRBJ2-3; D possibly corresponds to TRBD1 (6 bases). The CDR3 extends over 12 amino acids. V gave up 3 bases and J gave up 5 bases, with 6 bases separating them. From germline, CDR1 is ENHRY and CDR2 SYGVKD. The CDR3 reads CAISEQGDTQYF. The CDR3 DNA follows: TGTGCCATCAGTGAACAGGGAGATACGCAGTATTTT.

The sample holds many counts of this clonotype. V and J are TRBV7-9 and TRBJ2-5, with D hard to call. The CDR3 spans 12 residues. CDR1 SEHNR and CDR2 FQNEAQ come from the germline V gene (reference sequence). Trimming pared 2 bases from V and 1 base from J, leaving 2 bases between. The CDR3 sequence: CASSLTQETQYF. CDR3 nucleotide sequence: TGTGCCAGCAGCTTAACCCAAGAGACCCAGTACTTC.

This clonotype was seen only a few times. This sequence joins TRBV27 and TRBJ2-3; weak D call: TRBD2 (5 bases). Germline-derived CDR1 and CDR2 are MNHEY and SMNVEV (reference sequence). This CDR3 region has 13 residues. V was pared by 5 bases and J by 4 bases, with 10 bases between. The CDR3 spells CASSPASSDTQYF. CDR3 DNA: TGTGCCAGCAGTCCCGCTAGCTCAGATACGCAGTATTTT.

This clonotype has ten or more counts. The chain links TRBV4-1 to TRBJ2-5; no definite D call. CDR3 length: 14 amino acids. Trimming left V 1 base short and J 0 bases short, with 6 bases between. The V gene's germline CDR1 is MGHRA and CDR2 YSYEKL. CDR3 protein: CASSQVAYQETQYF. Written as DNA, the CDR3 is TGCGCCAGCAGCCAAGTGGCTTACCAAGAGACCCAGTACTTC.

This clonotype was counted a few times. The rearrangement uses TRBV27 and TRBJ2-3; 9 bases fit TRBD2. V lost 6 bases and J lost 4; bases outside the gene matches: 8. The CDR3 is 15 residues long. Germline CDR1 is MNHEY and CDR2 is SMNVEV (reference sequence). The CDR3 DNA sequence: TGTGCCAGCAGCACTCCTAGCGGGGCTTCAGATACGCAGTATTTT. Encoded protein: CASSTPSGASDTQYF.

This clonotype has only a few counts. The rearrangement uses TRBV5-6 and TRBJ2-1; 7 bases align to TRBD2. With V trimmed by 1 base and J by 3 bases, 7 bases remained unmatched. This CDR3 contains 16 residues. From germline, CDR1 is SGHDT and CDR2 YYEEEE. Here the CDR3 reads CASSLSQSGNYNEQFF. The CDR3 DNA sequence: TGTGCCAGCAGCTTGTCTCAGAGCGGGAACTACAATGAGCAGTTCTTC.

Sample share makes this clonotype medium-sized. The rearrangement links TRBV6-2 or TRBV6-3 to TRBJ2-5; D tentatively reads TRBD1 or TRBD2 (5 bases each). V dropped 7 bases and J dropped 6 bases, with 21 bases sitting between them. CDR3 length equals 15 residues. Germline CDR1 MNHEY, CDR2 SVGEGT. DNA for the CDR3: TGTGCCAGCAAACCAACCGGGACGCCCTTAAAGACCCAGTACTTC. Protein product: CASKPTGTPLKTQYF.

This clonotype came up many times. V gene TRBV19 combines with J gene TRBJ2-1, with 9 bases aligning to TRBD1. Germline V gene sequence: CDR1 LNHDA, CDR2 SQIVND (reference sequence). The CDR3 is 17 residues long. Trimming took 3 bases from V and 1 from J; bases not matched to a gene: 7. CDR3 sequence reads: CASSMALTGGSYNEQFF. CDR3 sequence (DNA): TGTGCCAGTAGTATGGCCCTGACAGGGGGATCCTACAATGAGCAGTTCTTC.

This clonotype showed up just a few times. Here the CDR3 reads CASSLDTDTQYF. The CDR3 DNA reads as TGTGCCAGCAGCTTGGATACAGATACGCAGTATTTT. The chain has TRBV7-2 and TRBJ2-3; unclear D gene. Germline-derived CDR1 and CDR2 are SGHTA and FQGNSA. This CDR3 is 12 amino acids long. V was cut by 3 bases and J by 3 bases, with 4 bases left in between. The full variable domain, rest sourced from reference TRBV7-2 and TRBJ2-3, is GAGVSQSPSNKVTEKGKDVELRCDPISGHTALYWYRQSLGQGLEFLIYFQGNSAPDKSGLPSDRFSAERTGGSVSTLTIQRTQQEDSAVYLCASSLDTDTQYFGPGTRLTVL.

The rearrangement links TRBV20-1 to TRBJ2-7; TRBD1 is a possible D gene (5 bases). Germline V gene lookup returns CDR1 DFQATT and CDR2 SNEGSKA (reference sequence). V was trimmed by 7 bases and J by 6 bases, leaving 16 bases between them. This CDR3 has 12 amino acids. Here the CDR3 reads CSVDKGVGEQYF. The DNA for the CDR3 is TGCAGTGTGGACAAGGGTGTTGGCGAGCAGTACTTC.

The V call is TRBV5-4, the J call TRBJ2-3; TRBD2 agrees at 14 bases. Per the germline V gene, CDR1 is SGHNT and CDR2 is YYREEE (reference sequence). With 4 bases clipped from V and 6 bases from J, the junction kept 7 bases outside the gene matches. The CDR3 loop spans 16 amino acids. CDR3 bases: TGTGCCAGCAGCCTGGGACTAGCGGGGGCTGGGGATACGCAGTATTTT. This sequence encodes CASSLGLAGAGDTQYF.

In this sample, this clonotype turned up many times. The chain combines TRBV2 with TRBJ2-7; the match to TRBD1 covers 12 bases. Germline CDR1 and CDR2: SNHLY and FYNNEI. The CDR3 consists of 17 residues. The junction had 13 bases not matched to a gene; V was cut back by 6 bases and J by 4 bases. The CDR3 here is CASSHDGTGGQIYEQYV. In DNA, the CDR3 is TGTGCCAGCAGCCACGATGGGACAGGGGGCCAGATTTACGAGCAGTACGTC.

This clonotype was detected a few times. This chain links TRBV5-6 with TRBJ2-5; 8 bases line up with TRBD1. Germline V CDR1 and CDR2: SGHDT, YYEEEE. The J segment lost 5 bases and the V segment lost 7 bases, leaving 7 bases of the junction unmatched. The CDR3 consists of 13 residues. The CDR3 DNA follows: TGTGCCAGCCTCAGGGGGCGCGGGGAGACCCAGTACTTC. It codes for CASLRGRGETQYF.

At least ten counts were recorded for this clonotype. V and J are TRBV5-1 and TRBJ1-6, with 11 bases identical to TRBD1. The junction had 4 bases not matched to a gene; V was cut back by 5 bases and J by 9 bases. CDR1 is SGHRS and CDR2 is YFSETQ in the germline V gene. The CDR3 sequence is 14 residues long. The CDR3 is CASRPDRGPSPLHF. In nucleotides, the CDR3 is TGCGCCAGCAGACCGGACAGGGGGCCTTCACCCCTCCACTTT. The full variable domain, completed using reference TRBV5-1 and TRBJ1-6, is KAGVTQTPRYLIKTRGQQVTLSCSPISGHRSVSWYQQTPGQGLQFLFEYFSETQRNKGNFPGRFSGRQFSNSRSEMNVSTLELGDSALYLCASRPDRGPSPLHFGNGTRLTVT.

The sample holds many counts of this clonotype. V gene TRBV11-2 combines with J gene TRBJ1-2; 7 bases match TRBD1. Germline assignment: CDR1 SGHAT and CDR2 FQNNGV. The J segment lost 1 base and the V segment lost 5 bases, leaving 7 bases of the junction unmatched. The CDR3 is 15 residues long. The DNA for the CDR3 is TGTGCCAGCAGCACCGGGACAGCAAATAACTATGGCTACACCTTC. This sequence encodes CASSTGTANNYGYTF.

In this sample, this clonotype turned up a few times. This chain uses TRBV27 with TRBJ2-4, with 8 bases identical to TRBD1. The ends lost 5 bases at V and 5 bases at J; junction bases unmatched: 5. CDR1 is MNHEY, CDR2 SMNVEV, per germline (reference sequence). The CDR3 covers 14 residues. The CDR3 protein is CASSPLTGENIQYF. CDR3 nucleotides: TGTGCCAGCAGTCCATTGACAGGGGAAAACATTCAGTACTTC.

This clonotype was seen ten or more times. The J gene is TRBJ2-7, the V gene TRBV28; 12 nucleotides match TRBD2. The CDR3 is made up of 16 amino acids. J was trimmed by 0 bases and V by 5 bases; bases with no gene match: 5. Germline values: CDR1 MDHEN, CDR2 SYDVKM. Written as DNA, the CDR3 is TGTGCCAGCAGTGGACTAGCGGGGATAAGCTCCTACGAGCAGTACTTC. It yields the protein CASSGLAGISSYEQYF.

This clonotype was seen more than once but under ten times. The chain uses TRBV20-1 and TRBJ2-7; no definite D call. The CDR3 is 15 amino acids. Germline-derived CDR1 and CDR2 are DFQATT and SNEGSKA (reference sequence). The V end was cut by 6 bases, the J end by 0 bases, with 18 bases between. In DNA form, the CDR3 reads TGCAGTGCCCCACAGTCCCCCAGGAGCTCCTACGAGCAGTACTTC. It specifies CSAPQSPRSSYEQYF.

This clonotype was detected many times. J is TRBJ1-2 and V is TRBV20-1; unclear D gene. Germline assignment: CDR1 DFQATT and CDR2 SNEGSKA (reference sequence). V lost 4 bases and J 10 bases, leaving 16 bases between the germline ends. The CDR3 runs to 12 residues. The CDR3 DNA reads as TGCAGTGCTACGACGGGTACGGGCGACTACACCTTC. This translates into CSATTGTGDYTF.

V gene TRBV5-1 combines with J gene TRBJ1-1; TRBD1 matches 8 bases. The CDR3 covers 17 residues. The ends lost 0 bases at V and 4 bases at J; junction bases unmatched: 11. CDR1 is SGHRS, CDR2 YFSETQ, per germline. The chain's CDR3 is CASSLAFQGARGTEAFF. Written as DNA, the CDR3 is TGCGCCAGCAGCTTGGCCTTCCAGGGGGCGCGTGGCACTGAAGCTTTCTTT. Together with reference TRBV5-1 and TRBJ1-1, the CDR3 gives the full variable domain: KAGVTQTPRYLIKTRGQQVTLSCSPISGHRSVSWYQQTPGQGLQFLFEYFSETQRNKGNFPGRFSGRQFSNSRSEMNVSTLELGDSALYLCASSLAFQGARGTEAFFGQGTRLTVV.

V gene TRBV12-3 or TRBV12-4 combines with J gene TRBJ1-5; D perhaps matches TRBD1 (5 bases). The V gene lost 5 bases and the J gene lost 9 bases, with 20 bases spanning the gap. The CDR3 covers 15 residues. CDR3 in amino acids: CASSITQGGHRPQHF. The CDR3 DNA follows: TGTGCCAGCAGTATTACCCAGGGAGGTCATCGGCCCCAGCATTTT.

By share, this clonotype ranks as medium-sized (0.01 to 0.1%). The chain couples TRBV28 to TRBJ2-1; D is uncertain. This CDR3 has 13 residues. The V and J ends lost 3 bases and 10 bases respectively, with 13 bases between them. The germline V gene encodes CDR1 MDHEN and CDR2 SYDVKM. CDR3 sequence (DNA): TGTGCCAGCAGTTTGAGTGTGTGGGTGGAGCAGTTCTTC. Translated, it gives CASSLSVWVEQFF.

The rearrangement uses TRBV7-2 and TRBJ2-7; D uncertain. Germline V gives CDR1 SGHTA, CDR2 FQGNSA. The CDR3 extends over 12 amino acids. The V gene lost 3 bases and the J gene lost 5 bases, with 8 bases spanning the gap. This CDR3 is CASSFGRNEQYF. The CDR3 region has the DNA TGTGCCAGCAGCTTCGGGCGTAACGAGCAGTACTTC. Full variable domain (missing parts from reference TRBV7-2 and TRBJ2-7): GAGVSQSPSNKVTEKGKDVELRCDPISGHTALYWYRQSLGQGLEFLIYFQGNSAPDKSGLPSDRFSAERTGGSVSTLTIQRTQQEDSAVYLCASSFGRNEQYFGPGTRLTVT.

The chain is built from TRBV18 and TRBJ1-4; 9 bases align to TRBD1. The CDR3 has 15 amino acids. Germline CDR1 is KGHSH and CDR2 is LQKENI. The V segment lost 6 bases and the J segment 6 bases; nucleotides outside the gene matches: 8. CDR3 sequence reads: CASSQRTGDHEKLFF. The DNA for the CDR3 is TGTGCCAGCTCCCAACGGACAGGGGACCATGAAAAACTGTTTTTT. Drawing the rest from reference TRBV18 and TRBJ1-4, the complete variable domain is NAGVMQNPRHLVRRRGQEARLRCSPMKGHSHVYWYRQLPEEGLKFMVYLQKENIIDESGMPKERFSAEFPKEGPSILRIQQVVRGDSAAYFCASSQRTGDHEKLFFGSGTQLSVL.

This clonotype was picked up many times. The chain recombines TRBV2 with TRBJ2-1; D ambiguous. Germline V lookup: CDR1 SNHLY, CDR2 FYNNEI. V was trimmed by 4 bases and J by 5 bases, leaving 9 bases between them. The CDR3 contains 13 residues. The CDR3 region has the DNA TGTGCCAGCAGTGTTATACGGGACAATGAGCAGTTCTTC. Encoded protein: CASSVIRDNEQFF.

In its sample, this clonotype was seen many times. The chain uses TRBV28 and TRBJ1-1; D gene unclear. In germline, CDR1 is MDHEN, CDR2 SYDVKM. Trimming cost V 2 bases and J 2 bases, with 3 bases left between them. The CDR3 runs 12 residues. DNA of the CDR3: TGTGCCAGCAGTTTAGCTAACACTGAAGCTTTCTTT. Translation: CASSLANTEAFF. Full variable domain (missing parts from reference TRBV28 and TRBJ1-1): DVKVTQSSRYLVKRTGEKVFLECVQDMDHENMFWYRQDPGLGLRLIYFSYDVKMKEKGDIPEGYSVSREKKERFSLILESASTNQTSMYLCASSLANTEAFFGQGTRLTVV.